The 22 T cell receptor beta chains below were found in one sample sequenced in a study of identical twins. MiXCR, applied by TCRdb to the 5' RACE reads, yields one record per CDR3 protein. The sample contains 600,000 to 850,000 distinct CDR3 sequences, 18% of which appear only once. The same sample was also studied in work on T cells expressing NK-cell markers.

Sequenced: PBMCs. These receptors were collected from a woman aged 18-30 years in good health.

This clonotype was found a few times. The chain joins TRBV5-6 to TRBJ1-1; TRBD1 might be the D (5 bases). The ends were cut back, 0 bases at V and 7 bases at J, with 10 bases in the middle. Germline V CDR1 and CDR2: SGHDT, YYEEEE. The CDR3 totals 13 residues. CDR3 DNA sequence: TGTGCCAGCAGCTTGGATCGACAGTTTGAAGCTTTCTTT. This codes for CASSLDRQFEAFF.

The chain employs TRBV3-1 and TRBJ2-1; a possible D gene is TRBD2 (6 bases). Trimming pared 1 base from V and 7 bases from J, leaving 14 bases between. This CDR3 region has 15 residues. The germline gives CDR1 LGHDT, CDR2 YNNKEL (reference sequence). CDR3 DNA sequence: TGTGCCAGCAGCCAAGGGGGACTCTCGACTAATGAGCAGTTCTTC. Its translation is CASSQGGLSTNEQFF.

This clonotype showed up just a few times. The J gene is TRBJ2-1, the V gene TRBV10-3, with 9 bases fitting TRBD1. CDR1 and CDR2 from the germline V gene are ENHRY and SYGVKD. The length of the CDR3 is 15 residues. V trimming: 1 base; J trimming: 8 bases; junction bases outside the gene matches: 6. CDR3 DNA: TGTGCCATCAGTGAGTGGGGGACAGGGCCCTATGAGCAGTTCTTC. As protein: CAISEWGTGPYEQFF.

The sample holds a few counts of this clonotype. The V and J genes are TRBV18 and TRBJ2-7; 7 nucleotides agree with TRBD1. Germline CDR1 KGHSH, CDR2 LQKENI. CDR3 length: 13 residues. V was pared by 3 bases and J by 3 bases, with 2 bases of the junction left unmatched. Written as DNA, the CDR3 is TGTGCCAGCTCACCTTACAGGGGCTACGAGCAGTACTTC. This encodes CASSPYRGYEQYF.

This clonotype was picked up a small number of times. The chain carries TRBV5-1 and TRBJ2-1, with D possibly being TRBD1 (5 bases). The CDR3 runs to 13 residues. Trimming left V 2 bases short and J 7 bases short, with 10 bases between. Germline loops: CDR1 SGHRS, CDR2 YFSETQ. CDR3 protein: CASSFQTGNEQFF. The CDR3 DNA reads as TGCGCCAGCAGCTTCCAAACAGGTAATGAGCAGTTCTTC.

The chain couples TRBV29-1 to TRBJ2-4; D perhaps matches TRBD2 (6 bases). Germline-derived CDR1 and CDR2 are SQVTM and ANQGSEA. The CDR3 has 15 amino acids. V was shortened by 6 bases and J by 0 bases, with 15 bases between the two germline ends. In DNA, the CDR3 is TGCAGCGTCCAAGTGGAGGGACTAGCCAAAAACATTCAGTACTTC. Protein product: CSVQVEGLAKNIQYF.

V gene TRBV5-1 combines with J gene TRBJ1-6; 11 positions match TRBD1. The ends lost 3 bases at V and 7 bases at J; junction bases unmatched: 9. Germline V lookup: CDR1 SGHRS, CDR2 YFSETQ. The CDR3 spans 17 residues. CDR3 nucleotides: TGCGCCAGCAGCTCGGGGGGGACAGGGGGACGCAATTCACCCCTCCACTTT. Amino acid sequence: CASSSGGTGGRNSPLHF.

This chain joins TRBV29-1 and TRBJ2-7, with D uncertain. The germline V gene encodes CDR1 SQVTM and CDR2 ANQGSEA. The CDR3 consists of 12 residues. The ends were cut back, 7 bases at V and 5 bases at J, with 15 bases in the middle. The CDR3 region has the DNA TGCAGCGCCCTTATAGATGGGGACGAGCAGTACTTC. Its translation: CSALIDGDEQYF.

This chain links TRBV18 with TRBJ2-2, with TRBD1 matching 7 bases. With V trimmed by 0 bases and J by 4 bases, 5 bases remained unmatched. The CDR3 contains 16 residues. CDR1 is KGHSH, CDR2 LQKENI, per germline. The CDR3 region has the DNA TGTGCCAGCTCACCACCCCGACAGGGCGCCACCGGGGAGCTGTTTTTT. It specifies CASSPPRQGATGELFF.

The rearrangement uses TRBV5-1 and TRBJ2-2, with a possible D match to TRBD2 (5 bases). The CDR3 covers 16 residues. Germline CDR1 and CDR2: SGHRS and YFSETQ. The V end lost 0 bases, the J end lost 1 base, and 10 bases lay between the germline ends. DNA for the CDR3: TGCGCCAGCAGCTTGGCCCCGGGAATGAACACCGGGGAGCTGTTTTTT. Its protein is CASSLAPGMNTGELFF.

This clonotype was detected a few times. This chain connects TRBV29-1 to TRBJ1-1, with 8 bases that match TRBD1. The V and J ends lost 8 bases and 4 bases, in that order; junction bases with no gene match: 12. Germline V gene data show CDR1 as SQVTM and CDR2 as ANQGSEA. The CDR3 is 14 residues long. The CDR3 is CSIRQGSVGTEAFF. The CDR3 DNA reads TGCAGCATCCGACAGGGGAGCGTGGGCACTGAAGCTTTCTTT.

This clonotype showed up just a few times. V is TRBV4-1 and J is TRBJ2-2, with TRBD1 matching over 8 bases. Losses at the gene ends were 4 bases for V and 3 bases for J; bases not matched to a gene: 10. Germline CDR1 is MGHRA and CDR2 is YSYEKL. The CDR3 totals 17 residues. Written as DNA, the CDR3 is TGCGCCAGCAGCCGGAGTTACCCAGGGGGCGACACCGGGGAGCTGTTTTTT. Amino acids: CASSRSYPGGDTGELFF.

This clonotype has only a few counts. The genes are TRBV12-3 or TRBV12-4 and TRBJ1-1; 10 nucleotides line up with TRBD1. V shed 4 bases, J shed 4 bases, and the junction held 6 bases outside the gene matches. This CDR3 spans 15 amino acids. The DNA for the CDR3 is TGTGCCAGCAGTTCCTGGACAGGGGGAGGCACTGAAGCTTTCTTT. Translated: CASSSWTGGGTEAFF.

This clonotype was seen a handful of times. This chain connects TRBV3-1 to TRBJ2-3; D not resolved. V lost 6 bases and J 2 bases, leaving 9 bases between the germline ends. The CDR3 is 13 residues long. The germline V gene has CDR1 LGHDT and CDR2 YNNKEL (reference sequence). This CDR3 is CASSWKYTDTQYF. DNA of the CDR3: TGTGCCAGCAGTTGGAAGTACACAGATACGCAGTATTTT.

This clonotype has just a few counts. The chain joins TRBV7-9 to TRBJ2-3, with 7 bases matching TRBD2. CDR1 and CDR2 from the germline V gene are SEHNR and FQNEAQ (reference sequence). Losses at the gene ends were 3 bases for V and 3 bases for J; bases not matched to a gene: 6. CDR3 length: 15 amino acids. This CDR3 reads CASSFRLAETDTQYF. The CDR3 nucleotides are TGTGCCAGCAGCTTCCGGCTAGCGGAAACAGATACGCAGTATTTT.

This clonotype was seen more than once but under ten times. The V gene is TRBV5-1, the J gene TRBJ2-7; weak D call: TRBD2 (6 bases). The CDR3 sequence is 12 residues long. The V gene's germline CDR1 is SGHRS and CDR2 YFSETQ. V was clipped by 0 bases and J by 11 bases, with 12 bases between them. The CDR3 DNA reads TGCGCCAGCAGCTTGGAGGGTTGGGAGGAGTACTTC. As protein: CASSLEGWEEYF.

The chain couples TRBV20-1 to TRBJ2-1; maybe TRBD2 (5 bases). This CDR3 region has 13 residues. The germline V gene has CDR1 DFQATT and CDR2 SNEGSKA (reference sequence). Deletions cut 2 bases from V and 6 bases from J, with 11 bases between. The CDR3 region has the DNA TGCAGTGCTAGACCGGCAGGACTCAATGAGCAGTTCTTC. Its protein product is CSARPAGLNEQFF.

This chain uses TRBV20-1 with TRBJ1-1; 9 bases are a match to TRBD1. Germline CDR1 DFQATT, CDR2 SNEGSKA (reference sequence). J gave up 4 bases and V 2 bases, and 2 bases lay outside the gene matches. There are 13 residues in the CDR3. CDR3 protein: CSARRQGGTEAFF. The CDR3, as DNA: TGCAGTGCTAGACGACAGGGGGGCACTGAAGCTTTCTTT.

The CDR3 DNA follows: TGTGCCAGCAGCTTAGTACAGCGGGAGGCCTACGAGCAGTACTTC. Residues: CASSLVQREAYEQYF. The J gene is TRBJ2-7, the V gene TRBV7-8, with 9 bases fitting TRBD2. Germline CDR1 is SGHVS and CDR2 is FQNEAQ. The trim removed 1 base at V and 2 bases at J, leaving 3 bases unmatched. CDR3 length equals 15 residues.

This clonotype appeared a few times. This chain uses TRBV20-1 with TRBJ2-4; a possible D gene is TRBD2 (6 bases). Germline V gives CDR1 DFQATT, CDR2 SNEGSKA (reference sequence). The CDR3 extends over 13 amino acids. Trimming took off 3 bases at V and 7 bases at J, with 13 bases between the two ends. CDR3 protein: CSASPLAPNIQYF. For the CDR3, the DNA is TGCAGTGCTAGCCCACTAGCCCCCAACATTCAGTACTTC.

The chain links TRBV5-1 to TRBJ2-4, with 9 positions matching TRBD1. Germline assignment: CDR1 SGHRS and CDR2 YFSETQ. CDR3 length equals 16 residues. V trimming: 3 bases; J trimming: 7 bases; junction bases outside the gene matches: 11. The CDR3 DNA reads TGCGCCAGCAGCTCCGGGACAGGGAAATTACGGAACATTCAGTACTTC. Translating it yields CASSSGTGKLRNIQYF. The full variable domain, its missing parts supplied by reference TRBV5-1 and TRBJ2-4, is KAGVTQTPRYLIKTRGQQVTLSCSPISGHRSVSWYQQTPGQGLQFLFEYFSETQRNKGNFPGRFSGRQFSNSRSEMNVSTLELGDSALYLCASSSGTGKLRNIQYFGAGTRLSVL.

A few counts support this clonotype. The J gene is TRBJ2-7, the V gene TRBV12-3 or TRBV12-4; tentative D call: TRBD1 (6 bases). Between the trimmed V and J ends, which lost 3 bases and 6 bases, there was a span of 15 bases. This CDR3 contains 14 residues. The CDR3 sequence: CASSFGRGVGEQYF. Written as DNA, the CDR3 is TGTGCCAGCAGTTTCGGCAGGGGTGTCGGCGAGCAGTACTTC.